The clone carrying this T cell receptor (beta chain) was seen a single time. Its antigen is unknown. Generated by immunoSEQ multiplex PCR, the TCRdb table keeps only in-frame clones and is missing some. The table lists more than 11,000 clones, 70% of them singletons. Germline CDR1 SGHTA, CDR2 FQGNSA. V was pared by 2 bases and J by 8 bases, with 21 bases between. The CDR3 runs 16 residues. The source of the sample is a study of T cell repertoires in ileal Crohn's disease. The study's findings and limits: Endoscopic recurrence occurred in every patient whose clonality exceeded 26.8%. Clonal expansions were more frequent in active smokers than non-smokers at surgery.

This TCR was recovered from an adult with Crohn's disease. The specimen was ileal tissue. This chain links TRBV7-2 with TRBJ1-2; the D gene is possibly TRBD1 (6 bases). Here the CDR3 reads CASSLKTGLPPGGYTF. The CDR3 nucleotides read TGTGCCAGCAGCTTAAAGACAGGCCTCCCCCCTGGAGGCTACACCTTC.